This TCR beta chain was documented in a study of B cell selection in AIRE deficiency. CD4+CD127+ cells were sorted as the conventional CD4 T cells. Sequencing used immunoSEQ multiplex PCR; TCRdb keeps in-frame clones, though not all of them. Among about 25,000 clones listed, less than 97% were seen once. Trimming shortened V by 4 bases and J by 1 base, and 7 bases separated the two germline ends. CDR1 and CDR2 from the germline V gene are SGHTA and FQGNSA. The CDR3 is 13 residues long. The study's findings and limits: About 30.6% of healthy-shared Treg TCRbeta sequences appeared in patient Tconv cells. Shared Treg sequences had shorter CDR3s, biased toward rearrangements with few non-templated insertions. Of 3,000 to 4,500 shared Treg TCRbeta sequences, 30% to 35% were healthy-only, approximately 9.9% patient-only.

Concerning this clone itself: What it binds is unknown.

Sequenced: CD4+CD127+ conventional T cells sorted from PBMCs. This chain uses TRBV7-2 with TRBJ1-2; D not resolved. The receptor was derived from a human donor in good health. The DNA of the CDR3 is TGTGCCAGCAGCTCCGATGTTAACTATGGCTACACCTTC. It encodes CASSSDVNYGYTF. The variable domain in full, completed from reference TRBV7-2 and TRBJ1-2, reads GAGVSQSPSNKVTEKGKDVELRCDPISGHTALYWYRQSLGQGLEFLIYFQGNSAPDKSGLPSDRFSAERTGGSVSTLTIQRTQQEDSAVYLCASSSDVNYGYTFGSGTRLTVV.